This TCR beta chain is from a study of blood T cells in healthy people across ages. Donor samples were obtained from healthy Caucasian individuals from Russia, aged 6 to 90. Drawn from each donor were 7.5 to 10 milliliters of peripheral blood. A second about 6 to 11 cycle PCR used barcoded and J-beta primers. One entry per CDR3 protein results from TCRdb running MiXCR on the 5' RACE reads. Of about 730,000 distinct CDR3 sequences listed, roughly two fifths are singletons. This CDR3 is 13 amino acids long. Losses at the gene ends were 3 bases for V and 3 bases for J; bases not matched to a gene: 2. The germline V gene has CDR1 SQVTM and CDR2 ANQGSEA.

V is TRBV29-1 and J is TRBJ2-3, with TRBD1 matching 8 bases. This TCR was recovered from a woman aged 55-69 years in good health. The specimen sequenced was blood. CDR3 sequence (DNA): TGCAGCGTTGACAGGGGGCAGACAGATACGCAGTATTTT. This encodes CSVDRGQTDTQYF.